The next 11 T cell receptor beta chains were all read from a single sample in a study of cytomegalovirus exposure and HLA in healthy donors. The study ran its PCR with 60 Vbeta and 13 Jbeta primers. Some clones are missing from TCRdb's copy, which holds only in-frame ones; the method was immunoSEQ multiplex PCR. Of about 160,000 clones listed, 84% are singletons. What was sequenced was PBMCs. All receptors come from a man aged 45-60 years in good health and CMV-seropositive.

The chain couples TRBV19 to TRBJ2-5; D possibly corresponds to TRBD1 (5 bases). Germline CDR1 LNHDA, CDR2 SQIVND (reference sequence). Trimming took off 4 bases at V and 4 bases at J, with 10 bases between the two ends. There are 13 residues in the CDR3. CDR3 sequence reads: CASSRRQTETQYF. CDR3 nucleotide sequence: TGTGCCAGTAGTAGGAGACAGACAGAGACCCAGTACTTC.

The sample holds a few counts of this clone. This sequence joins TRBV13 and TRBJ2-2, with 7 bases lining up with TRBD1. J gave up 7 bases and V 4 bases, and 3 bases lay outside the gene matches. CDR1 is PRHDT, CDR2 FYEKMQ, per germline (reference sequence). CDR3 length: 13 residues. The CDR3 is CASSYRGGGELFF. Written as DNA, the CDR3 is TGTGCCAGCAGCTACAGGGGCGGCGGGGAGCTGTTTTTT.

V is TRBV15 and J is TRBJ1-1; TRBD1 agrees at 9 bases. CDR1 and CDR2 from the germline V gene are LNHNV and YYDKDF (reference sequence). The CDR3 spans 14 residues. Losses at the gene ends were 5 bases for V and 4 bases for J; bases not matched to a gene: 5. The CDR3 DNA reads as TGTGCCACCAGCGGACAGGGGAAAGGCACTGAAGCTTTCTTT. Its protein is CATSGQGKGTEAFF.

The chain combines TRBV5-6 with TRBJ2-5; 8 bases map to TRBD1. CDR1 and CDR2 (germline): SGHDT, YYEEEE. Unmatched junction bases numbered 3, after V lost 0 bases and J lost 5 bases. This CDR3 is built from 14 residues. The DNA of the CDR3 is TGTGCCAGCAGCTTGGGGACAGGGCGGGAGACCCAGTACTTC. Amino acid sequence: CASSLGTGRETQYF.

This chain links TRBV6-5 with TRBJ1-5; unclear D gene. The CDR3 is 13 amino acids. CDR1 is MNHEY and CDR2 is SVGAGI in the germline V gene. V was shortened by 6 bases and J by 11 bases, with 17 bases between the two germline ends. CDR3: CASRKLGARAQHF. The CDR3 nucleotides read TGTGCCAGCAGAAAATTGGGAGCCCGAGCCCAGCATTTT.

V usage is TRBV19 and J usage is TRBJ2-7, with 9 positions matching TRBD1. The CDR3 runs 19 residues. Looked up from germline, CDR1 is LNHDA and CDR2 is SQIVND (reference sequence). The ends lost 5 bases at V and 7 bases at J; junction bases unmatched: 24. The CDR3 sequence: CASSPAGTGLPMIPGEQYV. CDR3 DNA sequence: TGTGCCAGTAGTCCCGCCGGGACAGGGCTTCCGATGATCCCTGGGGAGCAGTACGTC.

The chain has TRBV6-1 and TRBJ1-1; D is possibly TRBD1 (5 bases). CDR1 MNHNS and CDR2 SASEGT come from the germline V gene. CDR3 length: 13 residues. Trimming took off 7 bases at V and 4 bases at J, with 13 bases between the two ends. In DNA, the CDR3 is TGTGCCAGCAATCGACGACAGAGCACTGAAGCTTTCTTT. Translated: CASNRRQSTEAFF.

The V gene is TRBV7-3, the J gene TRBJ1-1, with 7 nucleotides matching TRBD1. J gave up 5 bases and V 4 bases, and 10 bases lay outside the gene matches. This CDR3 is built from 15 residues. Germline V lookup: CDR1 SGHTA, CDR2 FQGTGA. CDR3 in amino acids: CASSSLGGQGTEAFF. CDR3 DNA: TGTGCCAGCAGCTCCCTAGGGGGCCAGGGGACTGAAGCTTTCTTT.

V gene TRBV19 combines with J gene TRBJ2-1, with TRBD2 matching over 10 bases. The CDR3 runs to 15 residues. After removal of 4 bases from V and 6 bases from J, the junction contained 6 bases not matched to a gene. Germline V gene lookup returns CDR1 LNHDA and CDR2 SQIVND (reference sequence). CDR3 residues: CASSRMASGGNEQFF. The CDR3 DNA sequence: TGTGCCAGTAGTAGAATGGCTAGCGGGGGCAATGAGCAGTTCTTC. The full variable domain, in which reference TRBV19 and TRBJ2-1 provide the parts outside the CDR3, is DGGITQSPKYLFRKEGQNVTLSCEQNLNHDAMYWYRQDPGQGLRLIYYSQIVNDFQKGDIAEGYSVSREKKESFPLTVTSAQKNPTAFYLCASSRMASGGNEQFFGPGTRLTVL.

The rearrangement joins TRBV10-3 to TRBJ1-2; the D is unclear. This CDR3 comprises 14 residues. Germline lookup yields CDR1 ENHRY and CDR2 SYGVKD. V shed 0 bases and J shed 2 bases, with 7 bases lying between them. Here the CDR3 DNA reads TGTGCCATCAGTGAGTCGGGCAGAAACTATGGCTACACCTTC. Amino acid sequence: CAISESGRNYGYTF.

This clone was observed a single time. The CDR3 DNA follows: TGTGCCAGCAGCCCCGACAGTGGCTCCTACGAGCAGTACTTC. Residues: CASSPDSGSYEQYF. The rearrangement joins TRBV7-9 to TRBJ2-5; perhaps TRBD1 as D (5 bases). Judging by the DNA end, TRBJ2-7 fits better; the J call may be wrong. The germline CDR1 and CDR2 sequences are SEHNR and FQNEAQ (reference sequence). This CDR3 is 14 amino acids long.